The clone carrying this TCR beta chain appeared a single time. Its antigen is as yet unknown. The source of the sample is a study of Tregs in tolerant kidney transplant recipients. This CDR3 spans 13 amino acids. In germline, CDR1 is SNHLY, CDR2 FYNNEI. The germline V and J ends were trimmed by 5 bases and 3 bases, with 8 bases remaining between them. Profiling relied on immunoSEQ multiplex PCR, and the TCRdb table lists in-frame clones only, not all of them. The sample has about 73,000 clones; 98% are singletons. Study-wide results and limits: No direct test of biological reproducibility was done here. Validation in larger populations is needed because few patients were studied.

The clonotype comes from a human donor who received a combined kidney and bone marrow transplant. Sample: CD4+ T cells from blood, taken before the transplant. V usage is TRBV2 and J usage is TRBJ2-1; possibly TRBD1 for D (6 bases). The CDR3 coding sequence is TGTGCCAGCAGTCCGGACAGCTACAATGAGCAGTTCTTC. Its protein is CASSPDSYNEQFF.